Included here is one T cell receptor beta chain sequence, with context. Its antigen remains unidentified. These data belong to a study of a mutant IDH1 vaccine in newly diagnosed glioma. Study details: The initiation of vaccination occurred 4-6 weeks after radiotherapy alone, or with temozolomide cycles. Pretreatment consisted of radiotherapy, temozolomide, or both, with most receiving both.

Sequencing used immunoSEQ multiplex PCR; TCRdb keeps in-frame clones, though not all of them. Among around 50,000 clones, roughly 84% were seen once, and the ten largest hold around 4.1%. Time point defined: week 35, safety follow-up. With topical imiquimod, each dose of the vaccine consisted of 300 ug of mutant IDH1 20-mer peptide. The astrocytomas were IDH1-mutant, ATRX-negative, and WHO grade 3 or 4. This CDR3 has 15 residues. V shed 5 bases and J 9 bases; nucleotides not matched to a gene: 5. From germline, CDR1 is MDHEN and CDR2 SYDVKM. The sequences come from PBMCs, collected from a glioma patient whose treatment included an IDH1 peptide vaccine. This TCR came from a woman between 18 and 29 years old with glioma. The V gene is TRBV28, the J gene TRBJ2-1; 15 nucleotides match TRBD2. CDR3 in amino acids: CASSMRTSGRGEQFF. The CDR3 DNA reads TGTGCCAGCAGTATGAGGACTAGCGGGAGGGGTGAGCAGTTCTTC.